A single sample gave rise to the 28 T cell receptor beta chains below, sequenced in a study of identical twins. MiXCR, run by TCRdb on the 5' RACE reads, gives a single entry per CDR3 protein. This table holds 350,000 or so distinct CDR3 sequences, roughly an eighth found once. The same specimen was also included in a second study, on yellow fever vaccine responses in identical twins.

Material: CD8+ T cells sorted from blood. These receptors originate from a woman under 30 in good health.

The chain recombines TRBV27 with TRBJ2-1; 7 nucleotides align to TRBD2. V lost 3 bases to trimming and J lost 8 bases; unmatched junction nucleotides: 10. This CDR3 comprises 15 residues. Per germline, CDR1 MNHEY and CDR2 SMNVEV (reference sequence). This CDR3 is CASSFYAGDGYEQFF. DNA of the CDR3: TGTGCCAGCAGTTTCTATGCGGGAGATGGATATGAGCAGTTCTTC.

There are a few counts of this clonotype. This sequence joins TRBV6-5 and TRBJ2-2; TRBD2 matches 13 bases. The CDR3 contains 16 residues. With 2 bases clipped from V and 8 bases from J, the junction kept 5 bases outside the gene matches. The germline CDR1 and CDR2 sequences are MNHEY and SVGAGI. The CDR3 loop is CASSYPMGLAGGELFF. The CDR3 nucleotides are TGTGCCAGCAGTTACCCCATGGGACTAGCGGGGGGGGAGCTGTTTTTT.

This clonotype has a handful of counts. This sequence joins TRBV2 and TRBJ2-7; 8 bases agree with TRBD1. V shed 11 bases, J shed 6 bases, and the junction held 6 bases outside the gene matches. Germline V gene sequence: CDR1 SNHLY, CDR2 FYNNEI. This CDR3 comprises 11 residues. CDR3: CAAQDRAEQYV. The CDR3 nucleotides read TGTGCCGCCCAGGACAGGGCCGAGCAGTACGTC.

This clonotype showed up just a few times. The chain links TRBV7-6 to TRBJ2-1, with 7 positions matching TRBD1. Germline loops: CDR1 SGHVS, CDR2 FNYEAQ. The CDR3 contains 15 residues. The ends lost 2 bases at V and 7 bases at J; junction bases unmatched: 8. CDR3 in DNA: TGTGCCAGCAGCTTAAATACGGGACAGATTAATGAGCAGTTCTTC. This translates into CASSLNTGQINEQFF.

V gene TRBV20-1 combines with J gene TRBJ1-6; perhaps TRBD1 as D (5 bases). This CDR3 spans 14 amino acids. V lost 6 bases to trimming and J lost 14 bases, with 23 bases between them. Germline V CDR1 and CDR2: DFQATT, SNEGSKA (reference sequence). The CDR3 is CSAHLGSGSLTLHF. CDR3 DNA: TGCAGTGCCCACCTCGGGTCAGGGAGTTTGACCCTCCACTTT.

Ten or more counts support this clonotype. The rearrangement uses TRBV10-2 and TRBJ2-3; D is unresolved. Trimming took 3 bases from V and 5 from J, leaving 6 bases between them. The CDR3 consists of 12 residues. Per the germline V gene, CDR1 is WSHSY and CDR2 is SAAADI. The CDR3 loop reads CASSDGIDTQYF. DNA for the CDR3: TGCGCCAGCAGTGACGGCATAGATACGCAGTATTTT.

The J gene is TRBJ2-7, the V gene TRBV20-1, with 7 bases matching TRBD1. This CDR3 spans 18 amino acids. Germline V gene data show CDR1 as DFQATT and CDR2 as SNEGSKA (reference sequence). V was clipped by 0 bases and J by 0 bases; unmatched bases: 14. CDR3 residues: CSARDTGQVDQNSYEQYF. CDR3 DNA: TGCAGTGCTAGAGATACTGGACAGGTGGATCAGAACTCCTACGAGCAGTACTTC.

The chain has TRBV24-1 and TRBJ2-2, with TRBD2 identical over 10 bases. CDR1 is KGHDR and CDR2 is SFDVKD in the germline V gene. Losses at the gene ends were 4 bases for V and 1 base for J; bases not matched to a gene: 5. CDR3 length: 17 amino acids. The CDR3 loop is CATSDPRTSGNTGELFF. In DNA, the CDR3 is TGTGCCACCAGTGACCCCCGGACTAGCGGGAACACCGGGGAGCTGTTTTTT.

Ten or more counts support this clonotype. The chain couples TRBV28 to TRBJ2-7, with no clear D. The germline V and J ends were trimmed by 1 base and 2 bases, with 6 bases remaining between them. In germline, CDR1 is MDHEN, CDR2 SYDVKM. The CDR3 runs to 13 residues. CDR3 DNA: TGTGCCAGCAGTTTATTTGGCACCTACGAGCAGTACTTC. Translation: CASSLFGTYEQYF.

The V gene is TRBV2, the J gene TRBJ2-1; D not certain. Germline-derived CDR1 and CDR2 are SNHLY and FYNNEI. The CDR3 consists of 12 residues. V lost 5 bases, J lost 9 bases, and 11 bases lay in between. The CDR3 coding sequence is TGTGCCAGCAGTCCCACCGTCTCTGAGCAGTTCTTC. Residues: CASSPTVSEQFF.

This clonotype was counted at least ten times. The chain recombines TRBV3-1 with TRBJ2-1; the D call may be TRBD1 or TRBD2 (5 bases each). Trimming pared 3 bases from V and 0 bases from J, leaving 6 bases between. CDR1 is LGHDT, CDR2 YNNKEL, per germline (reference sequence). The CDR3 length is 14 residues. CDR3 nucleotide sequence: TGTGCCAGCAGCCACGGGGCCTCCTACAATGAGCAGTTCTTC. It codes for CASSHGASYNEQFF.

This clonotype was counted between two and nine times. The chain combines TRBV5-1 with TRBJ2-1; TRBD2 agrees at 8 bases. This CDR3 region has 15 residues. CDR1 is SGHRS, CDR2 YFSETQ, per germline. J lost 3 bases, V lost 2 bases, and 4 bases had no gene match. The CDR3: CASSFSGGDYNEQFF. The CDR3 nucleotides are TGCGCCAGCAGCTTCAGCGGGGGAGACTACAATGAGCAGTTCTTC.

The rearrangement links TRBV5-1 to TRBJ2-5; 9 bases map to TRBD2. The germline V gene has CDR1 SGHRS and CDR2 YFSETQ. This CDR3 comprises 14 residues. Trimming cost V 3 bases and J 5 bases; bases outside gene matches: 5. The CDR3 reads CASSSSGVRETQYF. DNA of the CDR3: TGCGCCAGCAGCTCTAGCGGGGTCCGGGAGACCCAGTACTTC.

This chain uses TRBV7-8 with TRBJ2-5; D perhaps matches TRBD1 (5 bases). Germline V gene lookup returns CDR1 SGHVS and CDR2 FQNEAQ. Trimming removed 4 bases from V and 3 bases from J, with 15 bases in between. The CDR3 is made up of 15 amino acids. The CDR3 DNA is TGTGCCAGCAGCTCCAATCGAGGACATAAAGAGACCCAGTACTTC. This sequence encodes CASSSNRGHKETQYF.

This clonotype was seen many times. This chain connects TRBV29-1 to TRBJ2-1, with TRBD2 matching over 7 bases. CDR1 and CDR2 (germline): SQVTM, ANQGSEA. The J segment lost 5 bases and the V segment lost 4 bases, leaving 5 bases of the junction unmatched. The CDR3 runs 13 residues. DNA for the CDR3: TGCAGCGTTGCTAGCGGAACCCACAATGAGCAGTTCTTC. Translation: CSVASGTHNEQFF.

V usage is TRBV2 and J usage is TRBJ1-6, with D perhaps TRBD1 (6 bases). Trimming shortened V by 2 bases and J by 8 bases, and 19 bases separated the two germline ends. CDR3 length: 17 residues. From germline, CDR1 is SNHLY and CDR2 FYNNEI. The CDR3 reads CASSEITGARGDSPLHF. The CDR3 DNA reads TGTGCCAGCAGTGAAATCACGGGGGCGAGAGGCGATTCACCCCTCCACTTT.

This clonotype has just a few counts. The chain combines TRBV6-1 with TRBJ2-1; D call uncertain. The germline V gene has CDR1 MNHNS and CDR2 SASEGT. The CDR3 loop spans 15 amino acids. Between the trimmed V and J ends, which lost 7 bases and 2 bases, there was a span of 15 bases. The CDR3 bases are TGTGCCAGCACCCCCCGGCAAGTTGCCTACAATGAGCAGTTCTTC. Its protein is CASTPRQVAYNEQFF.

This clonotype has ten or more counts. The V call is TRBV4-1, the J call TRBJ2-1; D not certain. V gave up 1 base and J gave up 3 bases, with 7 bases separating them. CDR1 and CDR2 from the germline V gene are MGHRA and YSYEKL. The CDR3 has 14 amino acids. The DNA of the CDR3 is TGCGCCAGCAGCCAAGTTAGACTCTACAATGAGCAGTTCTTC. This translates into CASSQVRLYNEQFF.

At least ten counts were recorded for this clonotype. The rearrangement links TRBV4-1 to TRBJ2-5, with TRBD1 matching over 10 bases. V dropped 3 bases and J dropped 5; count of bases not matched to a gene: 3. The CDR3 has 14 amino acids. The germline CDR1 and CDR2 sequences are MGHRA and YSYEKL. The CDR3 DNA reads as TGCGCCAGCAGCCAGACAGGGGGCTGGGAGACCCAGTACTTC. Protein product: CASSQTGGWETQYF.

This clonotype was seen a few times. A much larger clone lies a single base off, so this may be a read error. The CDR3 DNA reads TGTGCCAGCAGTGAGGGGGCCGGGGAGCTGTTTTTT. Its translation is CASSEGAGELFF. V gene TRBV2 combines with J gene TRBJ2-2; tentatively, D is TRBD1 or TRBD2 (5 bases each). V was pared by 3 bases and J by 6 bases, with 5 bases between. The CDR3 contains 12 residues. Germline CDR1 and CDR2: SNHLY and FYNNEI.

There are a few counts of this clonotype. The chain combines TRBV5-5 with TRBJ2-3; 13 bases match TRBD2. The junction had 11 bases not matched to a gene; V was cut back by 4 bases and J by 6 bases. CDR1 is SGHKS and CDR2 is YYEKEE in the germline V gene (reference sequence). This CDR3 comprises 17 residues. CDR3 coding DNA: TGTGCCAGCAGCGATCCCACTAGCGGGAGGGCCGGGGATACGCAGTATTTT. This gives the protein CASSDPTSGRAGDTQYF.

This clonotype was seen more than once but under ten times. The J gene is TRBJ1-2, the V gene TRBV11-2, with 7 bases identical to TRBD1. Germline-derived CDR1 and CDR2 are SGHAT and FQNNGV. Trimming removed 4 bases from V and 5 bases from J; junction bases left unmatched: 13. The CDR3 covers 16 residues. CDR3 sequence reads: CASSSFGQVETYGYTF. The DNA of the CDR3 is TGTGCCAGCAGCTCCTTTGGACAGGTGGAGACTTATGGCTACACCTTC. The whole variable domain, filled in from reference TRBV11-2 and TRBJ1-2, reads EAGVAQSPRYKIIEKRQSVAFWCNPISGHATLYWYQQILGQGPKLLIQFQNNGVVDDSQLPKDRFSAERLKGVDSTLKIQPAKLEDSAVYLCASSSFGQVETYGYTFGSGTRLTVV.

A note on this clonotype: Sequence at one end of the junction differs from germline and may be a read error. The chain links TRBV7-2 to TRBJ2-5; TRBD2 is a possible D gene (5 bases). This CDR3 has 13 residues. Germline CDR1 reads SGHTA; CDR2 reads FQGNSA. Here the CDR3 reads CATSPRAQETQYF. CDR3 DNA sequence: TGTGCCACCAGCCCGAGGGCTCAAGAGACCCAGTACTTC.

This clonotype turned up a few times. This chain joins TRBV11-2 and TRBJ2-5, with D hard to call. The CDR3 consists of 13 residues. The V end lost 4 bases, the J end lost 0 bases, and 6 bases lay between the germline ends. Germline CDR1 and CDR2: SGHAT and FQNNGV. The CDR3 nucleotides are TGTGCCAGCAGCTCCGACTACCAAGAGACCCAGTACTTC. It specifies CASSSDYQETQYF.

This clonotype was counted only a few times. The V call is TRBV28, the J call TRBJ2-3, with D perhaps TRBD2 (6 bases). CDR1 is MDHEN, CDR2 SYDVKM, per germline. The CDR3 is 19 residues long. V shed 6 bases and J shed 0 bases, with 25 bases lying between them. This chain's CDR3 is CASSRGGSRSAPSTDTQYF. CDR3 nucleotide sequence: TGTGCCAGCAGCCGCGGAGGGAGCAGGTCAGCTCCTAGCACAGATACGCAGTATTTT.

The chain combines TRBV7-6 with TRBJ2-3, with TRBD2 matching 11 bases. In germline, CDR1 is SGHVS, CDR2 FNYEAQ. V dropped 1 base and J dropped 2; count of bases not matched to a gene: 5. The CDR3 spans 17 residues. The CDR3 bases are TGTGCCAGCAGCTTAGAAGGGACTAGCGGAACCACAGATACGCAGTATTTT. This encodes CASSLEGTSGTTDTQYF.

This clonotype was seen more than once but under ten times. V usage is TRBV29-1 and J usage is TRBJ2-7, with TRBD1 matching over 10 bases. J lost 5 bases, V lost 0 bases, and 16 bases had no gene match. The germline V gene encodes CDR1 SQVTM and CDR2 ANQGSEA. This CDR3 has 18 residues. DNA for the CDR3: TGCAGCGTTGAAGACATTCCCGTGACCGGGGACAGGGGAGACGAGCAGTACGTC. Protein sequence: CSVEDIPVTGDRGDEQYV.

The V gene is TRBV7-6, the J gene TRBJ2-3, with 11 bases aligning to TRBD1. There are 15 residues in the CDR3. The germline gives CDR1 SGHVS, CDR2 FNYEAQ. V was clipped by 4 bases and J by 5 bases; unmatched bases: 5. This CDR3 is CASSSGQGAGDTQYF. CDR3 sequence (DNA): TGTGCCAGCAGCTCCGGACAGGGGGCAGGAGATACGCAGTATTTT.